This passage covers 4 T cell receptor beta chains from one sample sequenced in a study of shared clonotypes between healthy human individuals. Libraries were prepared by immunoSEQ multiplex PCR; TCRdb keeps only in-frame clonotypes and omits some of them. The sample comprises some 2.4 million clones, roughly 93% of which are singletons, and 0.36% rests with the top ten. The sample consisted of naive CD4+ T cells from PBMCs. Subset meaning: CD45RA+ positively selected. The receptors come from a man aged 18 to 29 in good health. Some clones in this sample may be carry-over from other donors' samples.

The rearrangement links TRBV30 to TRBJ2-3, with 10 bases fitting TRBD1. J was trimmed by 5 bases and V by 3 bases; bases with no gene match: 5. Germline-derived CDR1 and CDR2 are GTSNPN and SVGIG (reference sequence). The CDR3 loop spans 14 amino acids. CDR3 sequence (DNA): TGTGCCTGGAGGATCGGGACAGGGGAAGATACGCAGTATTTT. Protein product: CAWRIGTGEDTQYF. The full variable domain, its missing parts supplied by reference TRBV30 and TRBJ2-3, is SQTIHQWPATLVQPVGSPLSLECTVEGTSNPNLYWYRQAAGRGLQLLFYSVGIGQISSEVPQNLSASRPQDRQFILSSKKLLLSDSGFYLCAWRIGTGEDTQYFGPGTRLTVL.

Note on this clone: This specimen includes other DNA sequences encoding the same CDR3. For the CDR3, the DNA is TGTGCCAGCAGTTTTCAGGGGGCGTGGACTGAAGCTTTCTTT. As protein: CASSFQGAWTEAFF. The chain combines TRBV28 with TRBJ1-1, with 8 bases aligning to TRBD1. Unmatched junction bases numbered 5, after V lost 3 bases and J lost 5 bases. Germline V gives CDR1 MDHEN, CDR2 SYDVKM. This CDR3 is built from 14 residues.

Comment on this clone: Other nucleotide sequences from this sample produce the same CDR3. The rearrangement joins TRBV5-4 to TRBJ2-7; 9 nucleotides align to TRBD2. J lost 3 bases, V lost 0 bases, and 4 bases had no gene match. This CDR3 spans 15 amino acids. Germline CDR1 and CDR2: SGHNT and YYREEE (reference sequence). CDR3 in amino acids: CASSLGLAGLYEQYF. In nucleotides, the CDR3 is TGTGCCAGCAGCTTGGGTCTAGCGGGACTCTACGAGCAGTACTTC.

V is TRBV30 and J is TRBJ1-5; D call uncertain. The V end lost 3 bases, the J end lost 6 bases, and 15 bases lay between the germline ends. This CDR3 spans 14 amino acids. The germline V gene encodes CDR1 GTSNPN and CDR2 SVGIG (reference sequence). DNA for the CDR3: TGTGCCTGGAGCCGAGATGCCCGGGGTCAGCCCCAGCATTTT. Translation: CAWSRDARGQPQHF.